The rows below give T cell receptor beta chains drawn from one sample of a study of T cells after yellow fever vaccination. TCRdb called the 5' RACE reads again in MiXCR, with one record for every CDR3 protein. The sample has around 320,000 distinct CDR3 sequences, around 4.5% seen once; the top ten hold roughly a fifth. Specimen: PBMCs, collected 15 days after the yellow fever booster vaccination. These receptors were obtained from a young man who received the YFV17D yellow fever vaccine. The CDR3 runs from the conserved cysteine through the conserved F or W. D genes are given only for firm matches. Clone sizes are given selectively: once, few, many, or a class where the clone is expanded.

D gene: -; V gene: TRBV5-6; clone size: many; J gene: TRBJ2-5; CDR3 protein: CARPPPPARETSQETQYF; CDR3 DNA: TGTGCCAGGCCTCCCCCCCCCGCACGCGAGACTAGCCAAGAGACCCAGTACTTC
D gene: TRBD2; V gene: TRBV7-9; clone size: many; J gene: TRBJ2-5; CDR3 protein: CASSLEGLAGRETQYF; CDR3 DNA: TGTGCCAGCAGCTTAGAAGGGCTAGCGGGGAGAGAGACCCAGTACTTC
D gene: -; V gene: TRBV4-2; clone size: many; J gene: TRBJ2-1; CDR3 protein: CASSQDRGGVYNEQFF; CDR3 DNA: TGTGCCAGCAGCCAAGATAGGGGGGGGGTCTACAATGAGCAGTTCTTC
D gene: -; V gene: TRBV5-1; clone size: many; J gene: TRBJ2-2; CDR3 protein: CASSFQDTGELFF; CDR3 DNA: TGCGCCAGCAGCTTCCAGGACACCGGGGAGCTGTTTTTT
D gene: TRBD2; V gene: TRBV19; clone size: -; J gene: TRBJ2-7; CDR3 protein: CASSMVVSGGSYEQYF; CDR3 DNA: TGTGCCAGTAGTATGGTAGTGAGCGGGGGCTCCTACGAGCAGTACTTC
D gene: -; V gene: TRBV12-3/TRBV12-4; clone size: many; J gene: TRBJ2-5; CDR3 protein: CASSLAGGSQETQYF; CDR3 DNA: TGTGCCAGCAGTTTAGCGGGTGGGAGCCAAGAGACCCAGTACTTC
D gene: TRBD2; V gene: TRBV20-1; clone size: -; J gene: TRBJ2-5; CDR3 protein: CSAPIGGAETQYF; CDR3 DNA: TGCAGTGCACCCATCGGGGGGGCAGAGACCCAGTACTTC
D gene: -; V gene: TRBV4-1; clone size: many; J gene: TRBJ1-1; CDR3 protein: CASSQLGQGAFF; CDR3 DNA: TGCGCCAGCAGCCAACTGGGTCAGGGAGCTTTCTTT
D gene: -; V gene: TRBV5-5; clone size: many; J gene: TRBJ1-1; CDR3 protein: CASSLEQGREAFF; CDR3 DNA: TGTGCCAGCAGCTTGGAGCAGGGAAGGGAAGCTTTCTTT
D gene: TRBD2; V gene: TRBV5-4; clone size: -; J gene: TRBJ2-7; CDR3 protein: CASSLAGSGGPRVQYF; CDR3 DNA: TGTGCCAGCAGCTTGGCCGGTAGCGGGGGGCCGCGAGTGCAGTACTTC
D gene: -; V gene: TRBV7-2; clone size: -; J gene: TRBJ1-2; CDR3 protein: CASSPQWGARLDGYTF; CDR3 DNA: TGTGCCAGCAGCCCCCAATGGGGGGCGCGATTGGATGGCTACACCTTC
D gene: -; V gene: TRBV20-1; clone size: many; J gene: TRBJ2-2; CDR3 protein: CSARDLGSGELFF; CDR3 DNA: TGCAGTGCTAGAGATTTGGGGTCCGGGGAGCTGTTTTTT
D gene: -; V gene: TRBV7-2; clone size: few; J gene: TRBJ2-5; CDR3 protein: CASSLSGSQETQYF; CDR3 DNA: TGTGCCAGCAGCTTAAGTGGATCGCAAGAGACCCAGTACTTC
D gene: TRBD1; V gene: TRBV2; clone size: few; J gene: TRBJ1-1; CDR3 protein: CASSGSTGGTEAFF; CDR3 DNA: TGTGCCAGCAGTGGATCGACAGGGGGGACTGAAGCTTTCTTT
D gene: -; V gene: TRBV11-2; clone size: -; J gene: TRBJ2-5; CDR3 protein: CASSLDLGVRGSQYF; CDR3 DNA: TGTGCCAGCAGCTTAGATCTGGGGGTCCGGGGTTCCCAGTACTTC
D gene: -; V gene: TRBV6-2/TRBV6-3; clone size: once; J gene: TRBJ1-1; CDR3 protein: CASSYGGQGTEAFF; CDR3 DNA: TGTGCCAGCAGTTATGGAGGCCAGGGAACTGAAGCTTTCTTT
D gene: TRBD1; V gene: TRBV20-1; clone size: few; J gene: TRBJ2-6; CDR3 protein: CSARARGPGANVLTF; CDR3 DNA: TGCAGTGCGAGAGCCAGGGGGCCTGGGGCCAACGTCCTGACTTTC
D gene: -; V gene: TRBV7-2; clone size: -; J gene: TRBJ1-5; CDR3 protein: CASSWARGGAQPQQF; CDR3 DNA: TGTGCCAGCAGCTGGGCACGAGGCGGGGCCCAGCCCCAGCAATTT
D gene: TRBD1; V gene: TRBV10-3; clone size: few; J gene: TRBJ1-6; CDR3 protein: CAISETPGQGNSPLHF; CDR3 DNA: TGTGCCATCAGTGAGACACCGGGACAGGGTAATTCACCCCTCCACTTT
D gene: -; V gene: TRBV9; clone size: many; J gene: TRBJ1-6; CDR3 protein: CASSDSSALNNSPLHF; CDR3 DNA: TGTGCCAGCAGCGACAGCTCAGCCCTTAATAATTCACCCCTCCACTTT
D gene: -; V gene: TRBV6-5; clone size: many; J gene: TRBJ2-7; CDR3 protein: CASSYFPGAYEQYF; CDR3 DNA: TGTGCCAGCAGTTACTTCCCTGGGGCCTACGAGCAGTACTTC
D gene: TRBD1; V gene: TRBV7-9; clone size: few; J gene: TRBJ1-2; CDR3 protein: CASSGGGDREYGYTF; CDR3 DNA: TGTGCCAGCAGCGGGGGGGGGGACAGAGAATATGGCTACACCTTC
D gene: -; V gene: TRBV7-2; clone size: few; J gene: TRBJ2-7; CDR3 protein: CASSFYGGPYEQYF; CDR3 DNA: TGTGCCAGCAGCTTTTATGGGGGTCCCTACGAGCAGTACTTC
D gene: -; V gene: TRBV12-3/TRBV12-4; clone size: many; J gene: TRBJ1-1; CDR3 protein: CASSFSRGTEAFF; CDR3 DNA: TGTGCCAGCAGTTTTTCCCGGGGAACTGAAGCTTTCTTT
D gene: TRBD1; V gene: TRBV28; clone size: -; J gene: TRBJ2-5; CDR3 protein: CASSTRVRGRRETQYF; CDR3 DNA: TGTGCCAGCAGTACCCGAGTCAGGGGGCGCCGAGAGACCCAGTACTTC
D gene: TRBD1; V gene: TRBV5-1; clone size: few; J gene: TRBJ2-3; CDR3 protein: CASSGGQGLDTQYF; CDR3 DNA: TGCGCCAGCAGCGGAGGACAGGGCCTAGATACGCAGTATTTT
D gene: TRBD2; V gene: TRBV20-1; clone size: many; J gene: TRBJ2-1; CDR3 protein: CSARLAGAYNEQFF; CDR3 DNA: TGCAGTGCTCGACTAGCGGGGGCCTACAATGAGCAGTTCTTC
D gene: -; V gene: TRBV7-2; clone size: few; J gene: TRBJ2-3; CDR3 protein: CASSSGTADTQYF; CDR3 DNA: TGTGCCAGCAGCTCCGGGACCGCAGATACGCAGTATTTT
D gene: -; V gene: TRBV24-1; clone size: -; J gene: TRBJ2-2; CDR3 protein: CATNDPRRNTGELFF; CDR3 DNA: TGTGCCACCAATGATCCCCGACGGAACACCGGGGAGCTGTTTTTT
D gene: -; V gene: TRBV27; clone size: -; J gene: TRBJ1-4; CDR3 protein: CASRGLNEKLFF; CDR3 DNA: TGTGCCAGCAGGGGCCTTAATGAAAAACTGTTTTTT
D gene: TRBD1; V gene: TRBV7-9; clone size: few; J gene: TRBJ1-5; CDR3 protein: CASSLAGTGRNQPQHF; CDR3 DNA: TGTGCCAGCAGCTTAGCAGGGACAGGGCGGAATCAGCCCCAGCATTTT
D gene: -; V gene: TRBV7-2; clone size: many; J gene: TRBJ2-3; CDR3 protein: CASSPLNVVGTDTQYF; CDR3 DNA: TGTGCCAGCAGCCCGTTGAATGTGGTGGGCACAGATACGCAGTATTTT
D gene: TRBD1; V gene: TRBV10-3; clone size: -; J gene: TRBJ2-5; CDR3 protein: CAIGGQLQETQYF; CDR3 DNA: TGTGCCATCGGGGGACAGCTCCAAGAGACCCAGTACTTC
D gene: TRBD2; V gene: TRBV6-5; clone size: -; J gene: TRBJ2-5; CDR3 protein: CASSYTGLAGPQTQYF; CDR3 DNA: TGTGCCAGCAGTTACACGGGACTAGCGGGACCACAGACCCAGTACTTC
D gene: TRBD2; V gene: TRBV2; clone size: -; J gene: TRBJ2-2; CDR3 protein: CASSPSGGALSTGELFF; CDR3 DNA: TGTGCCAGCAGTCCAAGCGGGGGGGCCTTGAGCACCGGGGAGCTGTTTTTT
D gene: TRBD2; V gene: TRBV5-6; clone size: many; J gene: TRBJ2-3; CDR3 protein: CASSLERGEQYF; CDR3 DNA: TGTGCCAGCAGCCTGGAGCGGGGGGAACAGTATTTT
D gene: -; V gene: TRBV10-3; clone size: few; J gene: TRBJ2-5; CDR3 protein: CAISEGTAGETQYF; CDR3 DNA: TGTGCCATCAGTGAGGGGACGGCGGGGGAGACCCAGTACTTC
D gene: -; V gene: TRBV7-8; clone size: -; J gene: TRBJ2-3; CDR3 protein: CASSLDGLGVGDTQYF; CDR3 DNA: TGTGCCAGCAGCTTAGATGGCTTGGGGGTAGGAGATACGCAGTATTTT
D gene: -; V gene: TRBV4-2; clone size: many; J gene: TRBJ1-3; CDR3 protein: CASSLQGQNGNTIYF; CDR3 DNA: TGTGCCAGCAGCCTACAGGGACAAAATGGAAACACCATATATTTT
D gene: TRBD1; V gene: TRBV10-3; clone size: many; J gene: TRBJ1-4; CDR3 protein: CAISDRQGGSIFF; CDR3 DNA: TGTGCCATCAGTGACCGGCAGGGGGGCTCGATATTTTTT
D gene: -; V gene: TRBV28; clone size: few; J gene: TRBJ2-5; CDR3 protein: CASSRVGTIQETQYF; CDR3 DNA: TGTGCCAGCAGTCGGGTGGGGACGATTCAAGAGACCCAGTACTTC
D gene: TRBD1; V gene: TRBV6-6; clone size: -; J gene: TRBJ1-6; CDR3 protein: CASEPQGALGSPLHF; CDR3 DNA: TGTGCCAGCGAACCACAGGGGGCTCTCGGGTCACCCCTCCACTTT
D gene: TRBD2; V gene: TRBV20-1; clone size: few; J gene: TRBJ2-1; CDR3 protein: CSARIGGAVEQFF; CDR3 DNA: TGCAGTGCTAGAATCGGGGGGGCGGTTGAGCAGTTCTTC
D gene: TRBD1; V gene: TRBV20-1; clone size: many; J gene: TRBJ1-2; CDR3 protein: CSARLGTGGDDYGYTF; CDR3 DNA: TGCAGTGCTAGACTCGGGACAGGGGGCGATGACTATGGCTACACCTTC
D gene: -; V gene: TRBV5-1; clone size: many; J gene: TRBJ2-5; CDR3 protein: CASSFAQGQETQYF; CDR3 DNA: TGCGCCAGCAGCTTCGCCCAGGGACAAGAGACCCAGTACTTC
D gene: -; V gene: TRBV5-1; clone size: -; J gene: TRBJ2-2; CDR3 protein: CASSLAGDHTGELFF; CDR3 DNA: TGCGCCAGCAGCTTGGCCGGAGATCACACCGGGGAGCTGTTTTTT
D gene: -; V gene: TRBV27; clone size: -; J gene: TRBJ1-2; CDR3 protein: CASSPLVKWGPIRKANYGYTF; CDR3 DNA: TGTGCCAGCAGTCCCCTCGTCAAGTGGGGGCCCATTAGAAAAGCTAACTATGGCTACACCTTC
D gene: -; V gene: TRBV12-3/TRBV12-4; clone size: -; J gene: TRBJ1-1; CDR3 protein: CASSLGGAGTEAFF; CDR3 DNA: TGTGCCAGCAGTTTAGGGGGGGCTGGGACTGAAGCTTTCTTT
D gene: TRBD2; V gene: TRBV7-2; clone size: many; J gene: TRBJ2-5; CDR3 protein: CASSPAGSGGQGTQYF; CDR3 DNA: TGTGCCAGCAGCCCAGCGGGGAGCGGGGGTCAGGGTACCCAGTACTTC
D gene: -; V gene: TRBV5-1; clone size: many; J gene: TRBJ2-7; CDR3 protein: CASSRDGYEQYF; CDR3 DNA: TGCGCCAGCAGTCGGGACGGCTACGAGCAGTACTTC
D gene: -; V gene: TRBV2; clone size: -; J gene: TRBJ1-5; CDR3 protein: CASSAVDQPQHF; CDR3 DNA: TGTGCCAGCAGTGCTGTGGACCAGCCCCAGCATTTT
D gene: TRBD1; V gene: TRBV6-1; clone size: few; J gene: TRBJ1-5; CDR3 protein: CAGRTGANQPQHF; CDR3 DNA: TGTGCCGGCAGGACAGGAGCCAATCAGCCCCAGCATTTT
D gene: TRBD2; V gene: TRBV11-3; clone size: few; J gene: TRBJ2-3; CDR3 protein: CASSYRGGTGDTQYF; CDR3 DNA: TGTGCCAGCAGCTACCGGGGGGGGACCGGGGATACGCAGTATTTT
D gene: -; V gene: TRBV7-9; clone size: many; J gene: TRBJ1-4; CDR3 protein: CASSRGVGGEKLFF; CDR3 DNA: TGTGCCAGCAGCCGGGGTGTTGGAGGTGAAAAACTGTTTTTT
D gene: -; V gene: TRBV20-1; clone size: many; J gene: TRBJ2-5; CDR3 protein: CSARPTGVETQYF; CDR3 DNA: TGCAGTGCTCGACCTACGGGGGTGGAGACCCAGTACTTC
D gene: TRBD1; V gene: TRBV20-1; clone size: many; J gene: TRBJ1-2; CDR3 protein: CSAQTGGYGYTF; CDR3 DNA: TGCAGTGCTCAGACAGGGGGATATGGCTACACCTTC
D gene: TRBD1; V gene: TRBV27; clone size: -; J gene: TRBJ2-2; CDR3 protein: CASMPWRTGEAGELFF; CDR3 DNA: TGTGCCAGCATGCCTTGGAGGACAGGGGAAGCCGGGGAGCTGTTTTTT
D gene: -; V gene: TRBV3-1; clone size: few; J gene: TRBJ1-1; CDR3 protein: CASSLLRGNTEAFF; CDR3 DNA: TGTGCCAGCAGCCTACTGAGGGGAAACACTGAAGCTTTCTTT
D gene: -; V gene: TRBV3-1; clone size: few; J gene: TRBJ2-2; CDR3 protein: CASSQDWDTGELFF; CDR3 DNA: TGTGCCAGCAGCCAAGATTGGGATACCGGGGAGCTGTTTTTT
D gene: -; V gene: TRBV7-2; clone size: many; J gene: TRBJ2-5; CDR3 protein: CASSGTGQETQYF; CDR3 DNA: TGTGCCAGCAGCGGGACTGGGCAAGAGACCCAGTACTTC